These 8 T cell receptor beta chains were sequenced from one sample in a study of T cells expressing NK-cell markers. TCRdb reprocessed the 5' RACE reads; each CDR3 protein has one entry and no DNA is given. In all, the sample yields over 150,000 distinct CDR3 sequences. The sequencing input was blood T cells: a sorted CD56 or NKG2C T cell subset, CD4+ or CD8+ T cells, or bulk PBMC T cells (not recorded which). These receptor sequences come from a man aged 18-75 years in good health.

The gene calls are TRBV10-3 and TRBJ1-4; checking the TCRdb D call of TRBD1 is not possible without DNA. CDR1 and CDR2 (germline): ENHRY, SYGVKD. This CDR3 is built from 15 residues. The chain's CDR3 is CAISAGGPSGEKLFF.

The chain has TRBV12-3 or TRBV12-4 and TRBJ1-5; the TCRdb D gene call, TRBD1, has no DNA to confirm it. The CDR3 runs to 15 residues. CDR3: CASSPDDRLNQPQHF.

The J gene is TRBJ1-5, the V gene TRBV19; TCRdb names TRBD1, which stays unverified in the absence of DNA. CDR1 and CDR2 (germline): LNHDA, SQIVND (reference sequence). The CDR3 has 14 amino acids. The chain's CDR3 is CASTQTGTHQPQHF.

This rearrangement joins TRBV28 to TRBJ2-7; the D call from TCRdb, TRBD1, cannot be confirmed without DNA. Looked up from germline, CDR1 is MDHEN and CDR2 is SYDVKM. CDR3 length equals 14 residues. This chain's CDR3 is CASTETGASYEQYF. The complete variable domain, with remaining parts taken from reference TRBV28 and TRBJ2-7, reads DVKVTQSSRYLVKRTGEKVFLECVQDMDHENMFWYRQDPGLGLRLIYFSYDVKMKEKGDIPEGYSVSREKKERFSLILESASTNQTSMYLCASTETGASYEQYFGPGTRLTVT.

CDR3 protein: CASSRDGTGTNEQYF. V usage is TRBV7-6 and J usage is TRBJ2-7; TCRdb gives TRBD1 as the D gene, but with no DNA this cannot be confirmed. The CDR3 is 15 residues long. Looked up from germline, CDR1 is SGHVS and CDR2 is FNYEAQ.

The chain combines TRBV6-5 with TRBJ1-1. The length of the CDR3 is 15 residues. Germline V gene lookup returns CDR1 MNHEY and CDR2 SVGAGI. This CDR3 is CASSSLPATVPEAFF.

The gene calls are TRBV5-6 and TRBJ2-1; TCRdb indicates TRBD1, and absent DNA this call remains unverified. CDR1 is SGHDT and CDR2 is YYEEEE in the germline V gene. The CDR3 has 15 amino acids. The CDR3 here is CASSLAGGWGNEQFF.

The chain carries TRBV28 and TRBJ2-7; TCRdb indicates TRBD1, and absent DNA this call remains unverified. The CDR3 loop spans 13 amino acids. Germline loops: CDR1 MDHEN, CDR2 SYDVKM. This CDR3 reads CASSDRDRDEQYF.